The 25 T cell receptor beta chains reported below all come from one sample, sequenced in a study of blood T cell repertoires in COVID-19. Produced via immunoSEQ multiplex PCR; TCRdb's table is partial and in-frame only. The profile shows a few hundred thousand clones, approximately 91% of them singletons. Sequenced sample: PBMCs or T cells enriched from blood (not recorded which). The receptors were gathered from a woman aged 40-49 years who had recovered from COVID-19.

This sequence joins TRBV30 and TRBJ1-1; 10 bases fit TRBD1. Trimming at V came to 8 bases and at J to 10 bases, leaving 10 bases not matched to a gene. Germline loops: CDR1 GTSNPN, CDR2 SVGIG (reference sequence). The CDR3 has 12 residues. The CDR3 DNA reads as TGTGCCCGCTGGACAGGGGGTTCGAGAGCTTTCTTT. Protein: CARWTGGSRAFF.

CDR3 region: CSVEGHGAGGFTEAFF. The CDR3 nucleotides read TGCAGCGTTGAAGGCCATGGGGCTGGGGGGTTCACTGAAGCTTTCTTT. The V and J genes are TRBV29-1 and TRBJ1-1, with a possible D match to TRBD1 (5 bases). Between the trimmed V and J ends, which lost 1 base and 4 bases, there was a span of 19 bases. The V gene's germline CDR1 is SQVTM and CDR2 ANQGSEA. The length of the CDR3 is 16 residues.

CDR3 loop: CASSSTSGSTWTQYF. The DNA for the CDR3 is TGTGCCAGCAGCTCGACTAGCGGGAGTACATGGACCCAGTACTTC. This sequence joins TRBV7-2 and TRBJ2-5; TRBD2 agrees at 12 bases. Looked up from germline, CDR1 is SGHTA and CDR2 is FQGNSA. V dropped 4 bases and J dropped 7; count of bases not matched to a gene: 7. This CDR3 comprises 15 residues.

V and J are TRBV9 and TRBJ1-4; TRBD1 might be the D (6 bases). V was pared by 4 bases and J by 5 bases, with 21 bases between. Germline CDR1 reads SGDLS; CDR2 reads YYNGEE. The CDR3 contains 17 residues. CDR3 DNA sequence: TGTGCCAGCAGCCCTCAAGGGGGGGGGCCGGCGAATGAAAAACTGTTTTTT. It specifies CASSPQGGGPANEKLFF.

The chain has TRBV7-2 and TRBJ1-2, with a possible D match to TRBD1 (5 bases). Germline V lookup: CDR1 SGHTA, CDR2 FQGNSA. V lost 0 bases, J lost 5 bases, and 7 bases lay in between. CDR3 size: 13 residues. This chain's CDR3 is CASSLAGVYGYTF. The CDR3 DNA is TGTGCCAGCAGCTTAGCAGGGGTTTATGGCTACACCTTC.

This clone was seen once. The rearrangement uses TRBV11-2 and TRBJ1-6; the D is unclear. This CDR3 has 15 amino acids. Between the trimmed V and J ends, which lost 3 bases and 7 bases, there was a span of 13 bases. In germline, CDR1 is SGHAT, CDR2 FQNNGV. CDR3 sequence reads: CASSLARLWNSPLHF. CDR3 in DNA: TGTGCCAGCAGCTTGGCTAGACTGTGGAATTCACCCCTCCACTTT.

J is TRBJ2-5 and V is TRBV15; a possible D gene is TRBD2 (5 bases). Deletions cut 5 bases from V and 1 base from J, with 11 bases between. The CDR3 is 14 residues long. Germline V gives CDR1 LNHNV, CDR2 YYDKDF (reference sequence). The CDR3 DNA sequence: TGTGCCACCAGCCCGGTAGGGAGCCAAGAGACCCAGTACTTC. This translates into CATSPVGSQETQYF.

V and J are TRBV19 and TRBJ1-1; D perhaps matches TRBD1 (5 bases). CDR1 and CDR2 (germline): LNHDA, SQIVND (reference sequence). V lost 10 bases, J lost 1 base, and 19 bases lay in between. The CDR3 totals 15 residues. The CDR3 spells CATRPWGSSNTEAFF. In nucleotides, the CDR3 is TGTGCCACTAGACCATGGGGCAGCTCGAACACTGAAGCTTTCTTT.

This sequence joins TRBV6-5 and TRBJ1-4, with unresolved D. The CDR3 has 15 amino acids. Germline V gene data show CDR1 as MNHEY and CDR2 as SVGAGI. V dropped 0 bases and J dropped 4 bases, with 9 bases sitting between them. The CDR3 loop reads CASSYSQPYNEKLFF. The CDR3 DNA sequence: TGTGCCAGCAGTTACTCACAACCTTATAATGAAAAACTGTTTTTT.

The gene calls are TRBV15 and TRBJ2-3; tentatively, D is TRBD1 (6 bases). Per germline, CDR1 LNHNV and CDR2 YYDKDF (reference sequence). Trimming removed 3 bases from V and 6 bases from J, with 16 bases in between. The CDR3 is made up of 15 amino acids. This chain's CDR3 is CATSRSGVQRDTQYF. Here the CDR3 DNA reads TGTGCCACCAGCAGGTCAGGGGTCCAGAGGGATACGCAGTATTTT. Looking up the rest from reference TRBV15 and TRBJ2-3 gives the full variable domain: DAMVIQNPRYQVTQFGKPVTLSCSQTLNHNVMYWYQQKSSQAPKLLFHYYDKDFNNEADTPDNFQSRRPNTSFCFLDIRSPGLGDTAMYLCATSRSGVQRDTQYFGPGTRLTVL.

This chain joins TRBV7-3 and TRBJ2-1; D is undetermined. V lost 1 base and J lost 2, with 6 bases in between. The germline gives CDR1 SGHTA, CDR2 FQGTGA. The CDR3 is made up of 14 amino acids. The CDR3 region has the DNA TGTGCCAGCAGCTTAAGGAGCGCCTACAATGAGCAGTTCTTC. This translates into CASSLRSAYNEQFF.

The chain is built from TRBV5-4 and TRBJ1-2; no clear D. V was cut by 0 bases and J by 1 base, with 10 bases left in between. CDR3 length equals 15 residues. Germline values: CDR1 SGHNT, CDR2 YYREEE (reference sequence). CDR3 nucleotide sequence: TGTGCCAGCAGCTTGGGGCAGAGGGATAACTATGGCTACACCTTC. As protein: CASSLGQRDNYGYTF.

The chain recombines TRBV10-3 with TRBJ2-2; D is perhaps TRBD1 (6 bases). Per germline, CDR1 ENHRY and CDR2 SYGVKD. V gave up 6 bases and J gave up 7 bases, with 12 bases separating them. The CDR3 runs to 13 residues. The CDR3 is CAISAGADGELFF. The CDR3 DNA reads as TGTGCCATCAGCGCAGGGGCAGACGGGGAGCTGTTTTTT.

The genes are TRBV7-9 and TRBJ2-1; 7 bases fit TRBD2. This CDR3 comprises 15 residues. J lost 7 bases, V lost 10 bases, and 16 bases had no gene match. Germline CDR1 is SEHNR and CDR2 is FQNEAQ (reference sequence). The CDR3 DNA is TGTGCCACCCGATCGGGGTGGGAGGGAAGGAATGAGCAGTTCTTC. Its protein is CATRSGWEGRNEQFF.

This chain uses TRBV12-3 or TRBV12-4 with TRBJ1-1; D uncertain. The CDR3 spans 12 residues. Trimming pared 6 bases from V and 1 base from J, leaving 6 bases between. CDR3 region: CASSPWNTEAFF. The CDR3 bases are TGTGCCAGCAGCCCGTGGAACACTGAAGCTTTCTTT.

Turning to this clone: Other nucleotide sequences from this sample produce the same CDR3. This chain connects TRBV7-2 to TRBJ1-2; 9 bases match TRBD1. Trimming took 1 base from V and 7 from J; bases not matched to a gene: 4. Germline CDR1 reads SGHTA; CDR2 reads FQGNSA. CDR3 size: 14 residues. The CDR3 here is CASSLDRGRGGYTF. CDR3 in DNA: TGTGCCAGCAGCTTAGACAGGGGGCGCGGTGGCTACACCTTC.

The chain employs TRBV29-1 and TRBJ1-1, with D perhaps TRBD1 (6 bases). Germline lookup yields CDR1 SQVTM and CDR2 ANQGSEA. This CDR3 spans 15 amino acids. Trimming cost V 4 bases and J 0 bases, with 15 bases left between them. CDR3 amino acids: CSVVVQGRMNTEAFF. The DNA for the CDR3 is TGCAGCGTTGTTGTACAGGGTAGGATGAACACTGAAGCTTTCTTT.

The chain couples TRBV19 to TRBJ1-4; 8 bases map to TRBD1. There are 16 residues in the CDR3. From germline, CDR1 is LNHDA and CDR2 SQIVND (reference sequence). V lost 5 bases to trimming and J lost 5 bases; unmatched junction nucleotides: 10. The CDR3 region is CASSSDSRGRNEKLFF. In DNA form, the CDR3 reads TGTGCCAGTAGTTCTGACAGCAGGGGGCGAAATGAAAAACTGTTTTTT.

The rearrangement joins TRBV19 to TRBJ2-7; TRBD2 agrees at 9 bases. V lost 8 bases to trimming and J lost 3 bases; unmatched junction nucleotides: 5. Germline assignment: CDR1 LNHDA and CDR2 SQIVND (reference sequence). The CDR3 consists of 13 residues. As DNA, the CDR3 is TGTGCCAGTTCCAGCGGGGGGAGCTACGAGCAGTACTTC. This codes for CASSSGGSYEQYF.

This sequence joins TRBV3-1 (or the pseudogene TRBV3-2) and TRBJ2-5; 10 nucleotides match TRBD2. The ends lost 3 bases at V and 4 bases at J; junction bases unmatched: 5. The germline V gene encodes CDR1 LGHDT and CDR2 YNNKEL (reference sequence). This CDR3 is 15 amino acids long. The CDR3 DNA is TGTGCCAGCAGCCAGAGCGGGGGGGCCAGAGAGACCCAGTACTTC. Translation: CASSQSGGARETQYF.

The rearrangement links TRBV19 to TRBJ2-5; 9 bases line up with TRBD1. With V trimmed by 3 bases and J by 5 bases, 4 bases remained unmatched. The CDR3 length is 14 residues. Germline CDR1 LNHDA, CDR2 SQIVND (reference sequence). In nucleotides, the CDR3 is TGTGCCAGTAGTATCCCGGACAGGGGTGAGACCCAGTACTTC. This translates into CASSIPDRGETQYF.

The rearrangement links TRBV7-2 to TRBJ2-1, with 8 bases that match TRBD2. Germline V lookup: CDR1 SGHTA, CDR2 FQGNSA. V lost 5 bases, J lost 4 bases, and 4 bases stayed unmatched. This CDR3 region has 14 residues. Written as DNA, the CDR3 is TGTGCCAGCAGCCGGATAGCGGGGTACAATGAGCAGTTCTTC. It translates to CASSRIAGYNEQFF. The full variable domain, completed using reference TRBV7-2 and TRBJ2-1, is GAGVSQSPSNKVTEKGKDVELRCDPISGHTALYWYRQSLGQGLEFLIYFQGNSAPDKSGLPSDRFSAERTGGSVSTLTIQRTQQEDSAVYLCASSRIAGYNEQFFGPGTRLTVL.

The CDR3 nucleotides are TGTGCCAGCAGCTTAGAAGGCGGGTCTTCCTACGAGCAGTACTTC. It is translated as CASSLEGGSSYEQYF. The chain has TRBV7-9 and TRBJ2-7; D is possibly TRBD2 (5 bases). CDR1 and CDR2 from the germline V gene are SEHNR and FQNEAQ (reference sequence). The V end was cut by 1 base, the J end by 1 base, with 11 bases between. The CDR3 runs 15 residues.

The chain combines TRBV13 with TRBJ2-3, with 12 positions matching TRBD2. The germline gives CDR1 PRHDT, CDR2 FYEKMQ (reference sequence). The CDR3 totals 16 residues. The V gene end was trimmed by 4 bases and the J gene end by 10 bases; junction bases not matched to a gene: 12. The CDR3 DNA follows: TGTGCCAGCAGCTCCCTGGAACTAGCGGGAGGCTTTGCGCAGTATTTT. Residues: CASSSLELAGGFAQYF.

The chain links TRBV11-3 to TRBJ2-1; D unresolved. Trimming cost V 2 bases and J 0 bases, with 11 bases left between them. Germline CDR1 reads SGHNT; CDR2 reads YENEEA. The CDR3 has 16 amino acids. The CDR3 sequence is CASSLTGESSYNEQFF. CDR3 in DNA: TGTGCCAGCAGCTTAACTGGAGAGAGCTCCTACAATGAGCAGTTCTTC.